This T cell receptor beta chain originates from a study of identical twins. Study outcomes and limitations: Beta out-of-frame twin sharing showed a weaker excess. Excess low generation probability was seen in twin-shared out-of-frame alpha sequences.

Template switching added a universal primer site; cDNA carried unique molecular identifiers. TCRdb re-derived calls from the 5' RACE reads in MiXCR, one entry per CDR3 protein. The profile shows 300,000 or so distinct CDR3 sequences, just under 9.5% of them singletons. A word on this clonotype: The target antigen is unknown.

V shed 5 bases and J shed 8 bases, with 19 bases lying between them. Germline V lookup: CDR1 LNHDA, CDR2 SQIVND (reference sequence). The length of the CDR3 is 15 residues. Separately, the same data were catalogued under a study of yellow fever vaccine responses in identical twins.

Sequenced: CD8+ T cells sorted from blood. The chain recombines TRBV19 with TRBJ2-1; possibly TRBD1 for D (5 bases). The sequence was collected from a woman aged 18-29 years in good health. This chain's CDR3 is CASSLFGPQTDEQFF. The CDR3 DNA follows: TGTGCCAGTAGTTTGTTTGGGCCTCAGACAGATGAGCAGTTCTTC.